The clone carrying this T cell receptor beta chain was seen at least ten times. Its antigen is unknown. This sample was taken from a study of neurological immune-mediated disorders. Findings and caveats of the study: The level of TCR clonal expansion was highest in patients with HTLV-1-associated myelopathy and lowest in multiple sclerosis, where it fell below the level seen in healthy controls. No expanded-clone CDR3 amino acid sequence recurred across subjects, suggesting private TCR-beta repertoires.

The cDNA was produced through 5'RACE with 10-nucleotide random UMIs. A single record per CDR3 protein comes from TCRdb applying MiXCR to the 5' RACE reads. This table has around 83,000 distinct CDR3 sequences, around an eighth appearing once. This CDR3 contains 16 residues. The V gene's germline CDR1 is SGHRS and CDR2 YFSETQ. Trimming at V came to 0 bases and at J to 6 bases, leaving 11 bases not matched to a gene. The TCR comes from a woman aged 50 to 60 in good health. Specimen: PBMCs. The genes are TRBV5-1 and TRBJ2-5; 7 bases line up with TRBD2. This CDR3 is CASSLDGGSTRKTQYF. CDR3 nucleotides: TGCGCCAGCAGCTTGGACGGCGGGAGTACCAGGAAGACCCAGTACTTC.